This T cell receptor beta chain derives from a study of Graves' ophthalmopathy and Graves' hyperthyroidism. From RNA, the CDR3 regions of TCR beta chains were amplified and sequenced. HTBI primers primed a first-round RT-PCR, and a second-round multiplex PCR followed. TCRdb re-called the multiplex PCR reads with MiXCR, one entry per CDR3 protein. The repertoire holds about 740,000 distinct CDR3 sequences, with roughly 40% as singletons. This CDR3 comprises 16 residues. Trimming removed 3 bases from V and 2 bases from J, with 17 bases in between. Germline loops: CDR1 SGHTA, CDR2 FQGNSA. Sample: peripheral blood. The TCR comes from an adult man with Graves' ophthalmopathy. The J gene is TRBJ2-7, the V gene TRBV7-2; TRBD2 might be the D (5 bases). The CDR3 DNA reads TGTGCCAGCAGCTTGTCGGGGAAAGTACTTACCTACGAGCAGTACTTC. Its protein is CASSLSGKVLTYEQYF.